The 6 T cell receptor beta chains below were found in one sample sequenced in a study of identical twins. Via MiXCR, TCRdb re-called the 5' RACE reads, giving one row per CDR3 protein. The data hold around 500,000 distinct CDR3 sequences, with more than 13% observed a single time. This same sample was also part of a study on yellow fever vaccine responses in identical twins.

The specimen sequenced was CD4+ T cells sorted from blood. The source of these receptors is a woman in her late teens or twenties in good health.

Remarks on this clonotype: The germline gene is not matched at one end of the junction; a read error may be the cause. This rearrangement joins TRBV7-7 to TRBJ2-7, with D maybe TRBD1 (5 bases). Germline V lookup: CDR1 SSHAT, CDR2 FNYEAQ (reference sequence). This CDR3 has 13 residues. The CDR3: CASSLGDYYEQYF. The DNA of the CDR3 is TGTGCTAGCAGCTTAGGGGATTACTACGAGCAGTACTTC.

This clonotype has more than one count but fewer than ten. The chain combines TRBV6-2 or TRBV6-3 with TRBJ2-1; 10 bases are a match to TRBD2. CDR1 is MNHEY and CDR2 is SVGEGT in the germline V gene. The J segment lost 8 bases and the V segment lost 5 bases, leaving 9 bases of the junction unmatched. The CDR3 is 15 residues long. The CDR3 here is CASSAEAGGSYEQFF. The CDR3 DNA reads as TGTGCCAGCAGTGCAGAAGCGGGGGGGAGTTATGAGCAGTTCTTC.

This clonotype was observed a few times. V is TRBV7-8 and J is TRBJ1-6; TRBD1 matches at 7 bases. CDR3 size: 15 residues. Germline loops: CDR1 SGHVS, CDR2 FQNEAQ. With V trimmed by 4 bases and J by 6 bases, 6 bases remained unmatched. Here the CDR3 reads CASSSFEGANSPLHF. CDR3 nucleotides: TGTGCCAGCAGCTCTTTTGAGGGGGCTAATTCACCCCTCCACTTT.

V usage is TRBV9 and J usage is TRBJ2-2; 8 bases line up with TRBD2. The junction had 5 bases not matched to a gene; V was cut back by 0 bases and J by 4 bases. The germline V gene encodes CDR1 SGDLS and CDR2 YYNGEE. The CDR3 covers 16 residues. This CDR3 reads CASSVVNSGTTGELFF. CDR3 coding DNA: TGTGCCAGCAGCGTAGTGAATAGCGGGACCACCGGGGAGCTGTTTTTT.

The gene calls are TRBV10-3 and TRBJ1-1; D might be TRBD1 (5 bases). V lost 4 bases and J 1 base, leaving 10 bases between the germline ends. From germline, CDR1 is ENHRY and CDR2 SYGVKD. CDR3 length equals 14 residues. CDR3 region: CAISGNQGNTEAFF. In DNA, the CDR3 is TGTGCCATCAGTGGCAACCAGGGGAACACTGAAGCTTTCTTT.

The CDR3: CSASVAGGAYEQYF. In nucleotides, the CDR3 is TGCAGTGCTAGTGTAGCGGGGGGGGCCTACGAGCAGTACTTC. This chain uses TRBV20-1 with TRBJ2-7; 11 bases are shared with TRBD2. CDR1 is DFQATT, CDR2 SNEGSKA, per germline (reference sequence). The CDR3 contains 14 residues. V lost 3 bases, J lost 2 bases, and 3 bases stayed unmatched.